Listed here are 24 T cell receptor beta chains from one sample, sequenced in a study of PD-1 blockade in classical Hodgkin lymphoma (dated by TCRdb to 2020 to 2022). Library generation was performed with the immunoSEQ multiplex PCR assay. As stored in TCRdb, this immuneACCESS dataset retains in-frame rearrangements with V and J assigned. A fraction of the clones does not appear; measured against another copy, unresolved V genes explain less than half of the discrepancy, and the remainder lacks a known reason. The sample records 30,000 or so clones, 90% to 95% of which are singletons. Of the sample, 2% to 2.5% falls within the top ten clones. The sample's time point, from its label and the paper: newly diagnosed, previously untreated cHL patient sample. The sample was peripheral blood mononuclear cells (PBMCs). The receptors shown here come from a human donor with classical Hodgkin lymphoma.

The DNA for the CDR3 is TGTGCCAGCAGCTTCCGCAGGGGTAGGGGTTGGTCCTACGAGCAGTACTTC. This encodes CASSFRRGRGWSYEQYF. The chain joins TRBV5-6 to TRBJ2-7, with D perhaps matching TRBD1 (6 bases). Per germline, CDR1 SGHDT and CDR2 YYEEEE. V shed 2 bases and J shed 1 base, with 19 bases lying between them. The CDR3 is 17 residues long.

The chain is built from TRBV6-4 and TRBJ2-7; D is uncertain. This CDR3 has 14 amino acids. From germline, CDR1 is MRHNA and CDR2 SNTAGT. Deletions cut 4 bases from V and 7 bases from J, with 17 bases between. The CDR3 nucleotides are TGTGCCAGCAGTGGCTCCCCCACCGCCTGGGAGCAGTACTTC. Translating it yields CASSGSPTAWEQYF.

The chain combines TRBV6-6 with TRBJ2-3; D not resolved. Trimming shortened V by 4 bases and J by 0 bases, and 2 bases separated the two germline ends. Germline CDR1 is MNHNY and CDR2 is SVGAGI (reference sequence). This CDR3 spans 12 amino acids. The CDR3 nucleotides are TGTGCCAGCAGTTCTAGCACAGATACGCAGTATTTT. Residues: CASSSSTDTQYF.

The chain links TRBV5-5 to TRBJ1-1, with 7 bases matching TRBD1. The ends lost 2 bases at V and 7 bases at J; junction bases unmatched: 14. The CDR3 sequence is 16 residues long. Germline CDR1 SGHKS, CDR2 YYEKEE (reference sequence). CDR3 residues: CASSLEGGFVSSEAFF. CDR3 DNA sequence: TGTGCCAGCAGCTTAGAAGGGGGCTTTGTTAGTAGTGAAGCTTTCTTT.

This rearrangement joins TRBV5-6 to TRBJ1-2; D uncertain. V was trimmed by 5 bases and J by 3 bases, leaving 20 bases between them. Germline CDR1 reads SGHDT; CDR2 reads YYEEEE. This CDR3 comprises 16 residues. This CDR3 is CASSLTPAGTDYGYTF. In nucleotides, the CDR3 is TGTGCCAGCAGTCTGACCCCGGCGGGAACCGACTATGGCTACACCTTC.

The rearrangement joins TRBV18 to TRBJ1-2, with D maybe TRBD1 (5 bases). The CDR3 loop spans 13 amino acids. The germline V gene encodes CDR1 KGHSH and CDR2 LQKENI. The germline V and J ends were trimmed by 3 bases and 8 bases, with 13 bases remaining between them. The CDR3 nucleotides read TGTGCCAGCTCACCCCTCCGGGGGGAGGGCTACACCTTC. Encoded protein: CASSPLRGEGYTF.

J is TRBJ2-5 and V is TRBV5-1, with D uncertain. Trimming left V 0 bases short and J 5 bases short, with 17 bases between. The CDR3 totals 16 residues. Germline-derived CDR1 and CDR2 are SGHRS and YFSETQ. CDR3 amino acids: CASSLGPRNGFETQYF. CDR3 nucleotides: TGCGCCAGCAGCTTGGGACCCAGAAATGGTTTTGAGACCCAGTACTTC.

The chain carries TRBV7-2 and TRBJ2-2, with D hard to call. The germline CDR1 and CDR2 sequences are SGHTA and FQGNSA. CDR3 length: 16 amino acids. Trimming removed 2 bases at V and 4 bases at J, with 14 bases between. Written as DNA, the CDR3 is TGTGCCAGCAGCTTACTGACTGACGCTTCCACCGGGGAGCTGTTTTTT. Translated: CASSLLTDASTGELFF.

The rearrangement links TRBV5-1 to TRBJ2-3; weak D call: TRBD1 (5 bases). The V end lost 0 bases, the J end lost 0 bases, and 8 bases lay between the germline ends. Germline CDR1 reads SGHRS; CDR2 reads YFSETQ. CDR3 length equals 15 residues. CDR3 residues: CASSLDPGSTDTQYF. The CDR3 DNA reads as TGCGCCAGCAGCTTGGACCCAGGGAGCACAGATACGCAGTATTTT.

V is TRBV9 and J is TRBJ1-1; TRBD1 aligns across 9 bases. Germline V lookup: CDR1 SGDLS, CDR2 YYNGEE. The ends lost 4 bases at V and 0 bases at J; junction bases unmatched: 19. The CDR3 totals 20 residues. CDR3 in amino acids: CASSNPIPGQGNYMNTEAFF. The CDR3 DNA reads TGTGCCAGCAGCAACCCTATACCGGGACAGGGAAACTACATGAACACTGAAGCTTTCTTT.

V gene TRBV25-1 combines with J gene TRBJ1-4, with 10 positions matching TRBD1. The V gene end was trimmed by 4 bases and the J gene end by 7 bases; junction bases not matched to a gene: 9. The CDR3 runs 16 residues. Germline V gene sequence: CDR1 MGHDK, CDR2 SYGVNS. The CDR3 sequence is CASSATRTGGGEKLFF. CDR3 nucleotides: TGTGCCAGCAGTGCCACTAGGACAGGGGGAGGTGAAAAACTGTTTTTT.

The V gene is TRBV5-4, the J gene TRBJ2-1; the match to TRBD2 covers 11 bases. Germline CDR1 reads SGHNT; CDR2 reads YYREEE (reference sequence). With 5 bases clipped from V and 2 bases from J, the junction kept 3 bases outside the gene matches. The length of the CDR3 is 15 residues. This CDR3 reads CASSLAGGAYNEQFF. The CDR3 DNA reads TGTGCCAGCAGTTTAGCGGGAGGGGCCTACAATGAGCAGTTCTTC. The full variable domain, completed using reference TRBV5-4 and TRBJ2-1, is ETGVTQSPTHLIKTRGQQVTLRCSSQSGHNTVSWYQQALGQGPQFIFQYYREEENGRGNFPPRFSGLQFPNYSSELNVNALELDDSALYLCASSLAGGAYNEQFFGPGTRLTVL.

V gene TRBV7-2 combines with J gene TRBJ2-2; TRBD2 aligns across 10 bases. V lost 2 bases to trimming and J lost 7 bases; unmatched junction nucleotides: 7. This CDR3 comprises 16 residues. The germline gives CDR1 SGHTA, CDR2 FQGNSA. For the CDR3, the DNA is TGTGCCAGCAGCTTATTCGGGCTAGCGGGAGACGGGGAGCTGTTTTTT. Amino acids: CASSLFGLAGDGELFF.

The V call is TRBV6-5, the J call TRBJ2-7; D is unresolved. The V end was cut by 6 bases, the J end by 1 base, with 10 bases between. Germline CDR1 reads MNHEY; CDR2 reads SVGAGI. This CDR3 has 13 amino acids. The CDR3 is CASRSTASYEQYF. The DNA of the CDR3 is TGTGCCAGCAGATCGACGGCTTCCTACGAGCAGTACTTC.

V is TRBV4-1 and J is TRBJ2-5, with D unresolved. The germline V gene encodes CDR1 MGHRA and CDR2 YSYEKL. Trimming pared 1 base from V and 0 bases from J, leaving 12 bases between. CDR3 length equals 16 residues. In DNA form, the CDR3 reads TGCGCCAGCAGCCAAGGGGGTGACGGCGACCAAGAGACCCAGTACTTC. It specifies CASSQGGDGDQETQYF.

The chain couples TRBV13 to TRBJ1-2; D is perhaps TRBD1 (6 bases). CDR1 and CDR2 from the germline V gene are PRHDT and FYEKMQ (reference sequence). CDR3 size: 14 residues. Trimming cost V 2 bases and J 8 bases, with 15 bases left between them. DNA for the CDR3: TGTGCCAGCAGCTTAAGGGGGGGCCCTGACGGCTACACCTTC. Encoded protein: CASSLRGGPDGYTF.

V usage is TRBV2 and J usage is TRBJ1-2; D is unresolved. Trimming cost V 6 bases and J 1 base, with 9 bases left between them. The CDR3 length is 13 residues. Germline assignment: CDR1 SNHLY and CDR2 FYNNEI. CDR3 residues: CASSGDFNYGYTF. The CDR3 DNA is TGTGCCAGCAGCGGGGATTTTAACTATGGCTACACCTTC. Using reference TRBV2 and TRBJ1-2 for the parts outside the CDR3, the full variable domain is EPEVTQTPSHQVTQMGQEVILRCVPISNHLYFYWYRQILGQKVEFLVSFYNNEISEKSEIFDDQFSVERPDGSNFTLKIRSTKLEDSAMYFCASSGDFNYGYTFGSGTRLTVV.

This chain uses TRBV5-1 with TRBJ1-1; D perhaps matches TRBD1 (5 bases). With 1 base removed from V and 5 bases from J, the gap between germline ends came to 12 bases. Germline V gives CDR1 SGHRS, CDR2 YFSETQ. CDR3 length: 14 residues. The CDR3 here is CASSLTLGVTEAFF. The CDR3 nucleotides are TGCGCCAGCAGCTTGACGCTGGGGGTTACTGAAGCTTTCTTT.

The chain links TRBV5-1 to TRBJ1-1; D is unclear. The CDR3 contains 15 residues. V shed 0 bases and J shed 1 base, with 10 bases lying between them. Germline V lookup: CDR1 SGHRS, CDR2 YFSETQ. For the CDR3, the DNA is TGCGCCAGCAGCTTGGCTGGCGGTTGGAACACTGAAGCTTTCTTT. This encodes CASSLAGGWNTEAFF.

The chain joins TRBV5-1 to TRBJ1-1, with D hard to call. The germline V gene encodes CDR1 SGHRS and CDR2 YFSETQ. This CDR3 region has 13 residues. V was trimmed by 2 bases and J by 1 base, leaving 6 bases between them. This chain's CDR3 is CASSFGRNTEAFF. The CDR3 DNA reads TGCGCCAGCAGCTTTGGCCGGAACACTGAAGCTTTCTTT.

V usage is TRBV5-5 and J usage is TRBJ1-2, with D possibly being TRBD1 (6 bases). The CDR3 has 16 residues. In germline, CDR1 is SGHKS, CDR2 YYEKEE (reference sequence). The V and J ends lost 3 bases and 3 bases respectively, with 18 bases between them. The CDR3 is CASSSQQGSAYYGYTF. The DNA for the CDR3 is TGTGCCAGCAGCTCCCAACAGGGCTCCGCGTACTATGGCTACACCTTC.

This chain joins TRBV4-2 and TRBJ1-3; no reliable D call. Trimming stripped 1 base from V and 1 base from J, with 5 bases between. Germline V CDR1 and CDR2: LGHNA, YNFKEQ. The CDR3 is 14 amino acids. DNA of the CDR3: TGTGCCAGCAGCCAAGTGTATTCTGGAAACACCATATATTTT. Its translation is CASSQVYSGNTIYF.

CDR3 coding DNA: TGTGCCTGGGGCTACCCAGATACGCAGTATTTT. Its translation: CAWGYPDTQYF. This chain joins TRBV30 and TRBJ2-3, with D hard to call. Germline values: CDR1 GTSNPN, CDR2 SVGIG (reference sequence). Trimming removed 5 bases at V and 4 bases at J, with 7 bases between. CDR3 size: 11 residues. Full variable domain (missing parts from reference TRBV30 and TRBJ2-3): SQTIHQWPATLVQPVGSPLSLECTVEGTSNPNLYWYRQAAGRGLQLLFYSVGIGQISSEVPQNLSASRPQDRQFILSSKKLLLSDSGFYLCAWGYPDTQYFGPGTRLTVL.

The CDR3 here is CASSLSSVGADTQYF. The CDR3 region has the DNA TGTGCCAGCAGTTTAAGTAGCGTAGGGGCAGATACGCAGTATTTT. The chain couples TRBV27 to TRBJ2-3; D may match TRBD1 or TRBD2 (5 bases each). The germline V and J ends were trimmed by 2 bases and 4 bases, with 13 bases remaining between them. The germline gives CDR1 MNHEY, CDR2 SMNVEV (reference sequence). The CDR3 is made up of 15 amino acids.